This record looks at one T cell receptor beta chain sequence and its context. Its antigen is unidentified. V dropped 1 base and J dropped 4 bases, with 5 bases sitting between them. Germline V lookup: CDR1 SGHRS, CDR2 YFSETQ. The CDR3 has 13 amino acids. The data were obtained in a study of cytomegalovirus exposure and HLA in healthy donors. About the study: The study's early data release held about 80 million unique TCRs from HLA-typed donors.

This PCR relied on a set of 60 Vbeta primers and 13 Jbeta primers. Only in-frame clones appear in the TCRdb table, and some are missing; sequencing was by immunoSEQ multiplex PCR. The profile shows 140,000 to 150,000 clones, 78% of them singletons. Study results and caveats: The majority of CMV-associated TCR beta chains were reported as apparently HLA-restricted in a later analysis. Later analysis reportedly placed an Asian-associated ancestry cluster below the approximately 650-donor mean in N-insertions.

This sequence was found in a female donor in good health and CMV-seronegative. The chain joins TRBV5-1 to TRBJ2-2, with no clear D. What was sequenced was PBMCs. For the CDR3, the DNA is TGCGCCAGCAGCTTGAGCCCCACCGGGGAGCTGTTTTTT. Translated, it gives CASSLSPTGELFF.